One T cell receptor beta chain is described in this entry. As yet, its antigen is unknown. V was cut by 1 base and J by 5 bases, with 12 bases left in between. Germline CDR1 is SGHNT and CDR2 is YYREEE (reference sequence). The CDR3 sequence is 15 residues long. This entry belongs to a study of cytomegalovirus exposure and HLA in healthy donors. Notes on the study in general: The study had only CMV serostatus as immune exposure information.

It was with 60 Vbeta and 13 Jbeta primers that the PCR ran. The data were produced by immunoSEQ multiplex PCR, yet TCRdb's version contains in-frame clones alone and is incomplete. The repertoire consists of about 89,000 clones, with approximately 82% occurring once and the leading ten covering 3% to 4.5%. What was sequenced was PBMCs. The sequence derives from a female donor in good health and CMV-seropositive. The chain joins TRBV5-4 to TRBJ2-2, with D possibly being TRBD2 (5 bases). The CDR3 here is CASSLSSGLTGELFF. DNA for the CDR3: TGTGCCAGCAGCTTGTCCTCGGGGTTAACCGGGGAGCTGTTTTTT.